The sequence of this T cell receptor beta chain was determined in a study of blood T cell repertoires in COVID-19. Overall study context: Collection of acute and convalescent COVID-19 samples took place in the United States, Italy and Spain. In each case, the material was cDNA or gDNA derived from T cells, B-cell-depleted T cells, or PBMCs.

The CDR3 runs 14 residues. Germline CDR1 MDHEN, CDR2 SYDVKM. Trimming cost V 5 bases and J 3 bases; bases outside gene matches: 3. Original analysis: For nucleated cells, counts were estimated from reference gene primer amplification. TCRdb's copy holds only in-frame clones and misses some; the assay was immunoSEQ multiplex PCR. D and trimming come from the DNA, and the V and J calls and clone size come from that table. The sample lists a few hundred thousand clones, roughly 87% occurring once. The sequenced material came from peripheral blood. The chain couples TRBV28 to TRBJ2-7, with TRBD2 matching 11 bases. The receptor was derived from a man aged 18 to 29 with active or convalescent COVID-19. CDR3 DNA sequence: TGTGCCAGCAGTCCTACTAGCGGGAGCTACGAGCAGTACTTC. It is translated as CASSPTSGSYEQYF. Full variable domain (missing parts from reference TRBV28 and TRBJ2-7): DVKVTQSSRYLVKRTGEKVFLECVQDMDHENMFWYRQDPGLGLRLIYFSYDVKMKEKGDIPEGYSVSREKKERFSLILESASTNQTSMYLCASSPTSGSYEQYFGPGTRLTVT.